The clone carrying this T cell receptor (delta chain) was counted between two and nine times. The antigen remains unidentified. Mismatch with germline at one junction end may stem from a read error. This CDR3 region has 17 residues. Germline CDR1 reads TSWWSYY; CDR2 reads QGS. This entry belongs to a study of Vδ1+ human thymocytes. Extracted RNA was reverse transcribed into cDNA. The CDR3 regions were amplified by multiplex PCR from V-gene primers to a constant-region primer. TCRdb called clones anew from the multiplex PCR reads with CATT. This table has around 26,000 delta-chain clones, 25% to 30% appearing once. After alphabeta T cell depletion, CD3+ Vdelta1+ Vdelta2- thymocytes were sorted. Study-level findings and limits: In the thymus, TRG and TRD repertoires looked highly polyclonal with Gaussian CDR3 lengths. Unlike peripheral blood Vdelta1+ controls, thymic delta-chain sequences included approximately 20% Vdelta2 and few Vdelta3. Donors shared many TRG clonotypes but few TRD clonotypes.

The receptor was derived from a boy under two years old who had congenital heart surgery. The chain has TRDV1 and TRDJ1; 11 positions agree with TRDD3. Sequenced input: Vdelta1+ gamma-delta thymocytes from the thymus. Subset of the sample: FACS-sorted CD3+ TCRalphabeta- TCRVdelta1+ TCRVdelta2- thymocytes. In nucleotides, the CDR3 is TGTGCTCTTGGGAACAGGCCCGAACCCGTACTGGGGGATAGACTCATCTTT. Translating gives CALGNRPEPVLGDRLIF.